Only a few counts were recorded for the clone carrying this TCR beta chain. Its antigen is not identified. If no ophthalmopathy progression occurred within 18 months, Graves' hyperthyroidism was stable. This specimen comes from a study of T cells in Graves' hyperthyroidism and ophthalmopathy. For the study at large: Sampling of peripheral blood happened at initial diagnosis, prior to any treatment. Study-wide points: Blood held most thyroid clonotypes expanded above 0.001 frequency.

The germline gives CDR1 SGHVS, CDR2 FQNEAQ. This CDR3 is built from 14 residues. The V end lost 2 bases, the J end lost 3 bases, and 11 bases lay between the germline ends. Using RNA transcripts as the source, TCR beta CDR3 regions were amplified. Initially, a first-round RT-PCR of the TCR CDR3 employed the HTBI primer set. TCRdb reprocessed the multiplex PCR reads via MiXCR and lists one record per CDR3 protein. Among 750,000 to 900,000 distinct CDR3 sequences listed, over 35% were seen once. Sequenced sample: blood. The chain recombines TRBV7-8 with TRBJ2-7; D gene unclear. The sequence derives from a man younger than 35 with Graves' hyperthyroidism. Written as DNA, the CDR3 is TGTGCCAGCAGCTTAAGTGGCAGGAACTACGAGCAGTACTTC. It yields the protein CASSLSGRNYEQYF.